A selection of T cell receptor beta chains follows, all from one sample in a study of PD-1 blockade in classical Hodgkin lymphoma. Clones were read by immunoSEQ multiplex PCR, and TCRdb kept only the in-frame ones, dropping some. In the table there are 17,000 or so clones, 75% to 85% of which are singletons. The sample was peripheral blood mononuclear cells (PBMCs), taken at baseline. Every receptor here comes from a human donor with classical Hodgkin lymphoma. The conserved cysteine and the conserved F or W are not part of the CDR3 here. A clone size is listed for some rows: how often the clone was seen (once, few, many), or a class if it is expanded.

j_call clone_size v_call cdr3_aa
TRBJ1-4 medium-sized TRBV6-5 ASSSEGATNEKLF
TRBJ2-3 . TRBV4-3 ASSHTAWTSGASTDTQY
TRBJ1-4 . TRBV28 ASSLGAGQREKLF
TRBJ2-2 . TRBV30 AWSVRRVGELF
TRBJ1-3 . TRBV28 ASSSSDRNTIY
TRBJ2-1 . TRBV14 ASRGRSSYNEQF
TRBJ2-2 . TRBV6-1 ASSEEMVGVTGELF
TRBJ2-1 once TRBV7-7 ASSLSLSSYNEQF
TRBJ2-1 . TRBV2 ASSWGVGSYNEQF
TRBJ1-2 . TRBV4-3 ASSQGGGATDYGYT
TRBJ2-5 . TRBV7-9 ASSLGLAGSQETQY
TRBJ2-7 . TRBV9 ASSVGLANSYEQY
TRBJ1-2 . TRBV27 ASSLSKEGASGGYT
TRBJ1-3 . TRBV5-6 ASSLDPLGTIY
TRBJ1-2 . TRBV5-4 ASSLDGTYGYT
TRBJ2-1 . TRBV6-1 ASSVRGARPYNEQF
TRBJ2-3 . TRBV4-3 ASSQDWDRTGDTQY
TRBJ1-6 few TRBV2 ASRERTGRNSPLH
TRBJ2-4 . TRBV6-6 ASSPGQGLAKNIQY
TRBJ2-2 few TRBV6-5 ATLKGGATGELF
TRBJ2-5 . TRBV9 ASSRFGDRGSETQY
TRBJ2-5 once TRBV10-3 AISEFEGEDLQETQY
TRBJ2-2 few TRBV28 ASSPQGRGAGELF
TRBJ1-4 . TRBV28 ASSFRPGAQEKLF
TRBJ2-7 . TRBV28 ASSLWGRLEQY
TRBJ1-1 . TRBV27 ASSWRDANTEAF
TRBJ2-7 few TRBV4-1 ASSQDVATPHEQY
TRBJ2-5 . TRBV28 ASSLGGVQETQY
TRBJ2-1 . TRBV19 ASSILGGGSGRSYNEQF
TRBJ2-5 . TRBV28 ASSLRGRKETQY
TRBJ1-1 . TRBV6-6 ASSYEEFNTEAF
TRBJ2-2 . TRBV29-1 SVAVQGVTGELF
TRBJ2-7 . TRBV29-1 SAKLFYEQY
TRBJ1-3 . TRBV4-1 ASSQALTGSDGNTIY
TRBJ1-1 . TRBV29-1 SVSDRANTEAF
TRBJ2-7 . TRBV11-1 ASSRDQTYEQY